This T cell receptor (beta chain) was sequenced for a study of cytomegalovirus exposure and HLA in healthy donors. Overall study findings and caveats: Common viral pathogens were later found to be apparently linked to several of the most significant clusters. For presence/absence analyses, sequencing depth was assumed to be roughly uniform across donors. Most CMV-associated TCR beta chains were later found to appear HLA-restricted.

Of note for this clone: Its antigen remains unknown.

The germline CDR1 and CDR2 sequences are SGHRS and YFSETQ. The germline V and J ends were trimmed by 4 bases and 7 bases, with 24 bases remaining between them. This CDR3 is built from 17 residues. Vbeta (60) and Jbeta (13) primers were used in the PCR. In the source study's methods: Unique TCR beta chains totaled 65 million to 95 million in a later count, with around 11 million of them shared. Using immunoSEQ multiplex PCR, the repertoire was profiled, and TCRdb retains in-frame clones only, with some absent. V and J calls and clone size follow that table, whereas D and trimming were derived from the DNA. The sample contains approximately 70,000 clones, 74% of which appear only once.

The specimen was PBMCs. This chain connects TRBV5-1 to TRBJ2-1; D might be TRBD2 (6 bases). The sequence was collected from a woman aged 55-69 years in good health and CMV-seropositive. The CDR3 coding sequence is TGCGCCAGCAGCCCCTCTGGGGGGAGCTTCGCTGGGAATGAGCAGTTCTTC. Translation: CASSPSGGSFAGNEQFF.